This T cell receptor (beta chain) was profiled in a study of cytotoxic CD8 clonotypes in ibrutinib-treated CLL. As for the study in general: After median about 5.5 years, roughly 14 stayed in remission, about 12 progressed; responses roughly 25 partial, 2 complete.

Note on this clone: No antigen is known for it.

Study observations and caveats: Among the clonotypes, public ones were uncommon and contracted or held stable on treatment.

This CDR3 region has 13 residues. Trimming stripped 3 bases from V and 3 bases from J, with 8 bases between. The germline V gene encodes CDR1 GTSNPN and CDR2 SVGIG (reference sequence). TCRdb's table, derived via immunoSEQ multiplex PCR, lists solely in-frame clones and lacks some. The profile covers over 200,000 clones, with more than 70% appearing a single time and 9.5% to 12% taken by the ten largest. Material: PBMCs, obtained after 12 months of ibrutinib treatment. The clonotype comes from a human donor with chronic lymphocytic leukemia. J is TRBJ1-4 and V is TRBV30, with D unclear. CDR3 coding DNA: TGTGCCTGGAGAGGCGGGCCTAATGAAAAACTGTTTTTT. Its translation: CAWRGGPNEKLFF.